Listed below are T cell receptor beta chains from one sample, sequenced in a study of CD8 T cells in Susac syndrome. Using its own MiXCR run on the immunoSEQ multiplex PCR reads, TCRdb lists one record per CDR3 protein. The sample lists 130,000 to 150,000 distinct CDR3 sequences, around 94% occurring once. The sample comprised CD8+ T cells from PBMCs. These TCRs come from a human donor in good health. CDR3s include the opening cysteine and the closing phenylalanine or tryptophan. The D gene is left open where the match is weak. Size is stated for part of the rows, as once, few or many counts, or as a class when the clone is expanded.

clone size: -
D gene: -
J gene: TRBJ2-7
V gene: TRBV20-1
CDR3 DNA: TGCAGTGCCTCGACAGACTACGAGCAGTACTTC
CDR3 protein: CSASTDYEQYF

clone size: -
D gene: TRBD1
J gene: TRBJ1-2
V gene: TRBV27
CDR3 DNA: TGTGCCAGCAGTTCCACAGGGGCGGCGGACTATGGCTACACCTTC
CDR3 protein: CASSSTGAADYGYTF

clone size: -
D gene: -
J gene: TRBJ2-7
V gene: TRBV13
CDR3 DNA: TGTGCCAGCAGCTTACAGCAGGCCTACGAGCAGTACTTC
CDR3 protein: CASSLQQAYEQYF

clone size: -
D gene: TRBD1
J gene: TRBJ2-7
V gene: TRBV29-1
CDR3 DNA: TGCAGCGTTGATGGAGTTAGGGACAGGGACCCCTACGAGCAGTACTTC
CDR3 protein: CSVDGVRDRDPYEQYF

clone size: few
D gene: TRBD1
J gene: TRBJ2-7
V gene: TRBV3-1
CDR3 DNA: TGTGCCAGCAGCCGAGGGACAGGGGCCTACGAGCAGTACTTC
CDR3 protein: CASSRGTGAYEQYF

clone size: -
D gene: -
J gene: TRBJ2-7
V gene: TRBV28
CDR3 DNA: TGTGCCAGCAGCCCTAGTGGCAGTGAGTACTACGAGCAGTACTTC
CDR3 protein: CASSPSGSEYYEQYF

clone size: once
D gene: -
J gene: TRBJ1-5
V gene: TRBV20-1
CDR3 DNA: TGCAGTGCTAGAGAGAAGACGCAGCCCCAGCATTTT
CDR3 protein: CSAREKTQPQHF

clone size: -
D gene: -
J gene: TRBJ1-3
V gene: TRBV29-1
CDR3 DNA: TGCAGCGGATGCGGAAACACCATATATTTT
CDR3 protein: CSGCGNTIYF

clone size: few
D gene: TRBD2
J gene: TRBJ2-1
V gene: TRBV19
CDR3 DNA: TGTGCCAGTAGTGCACTAGCGGGCTACAATGAGCAGTTCTTC
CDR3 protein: CASSALAGYNEQFF

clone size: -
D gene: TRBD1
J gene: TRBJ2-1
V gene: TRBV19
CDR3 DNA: TGTGCCAGTAGCGGACAGGGGGCTAATGAGCAGTTCTTC
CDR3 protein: CASSGQGANEQFF

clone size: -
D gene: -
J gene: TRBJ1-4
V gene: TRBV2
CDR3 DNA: TGTGCCAGCAGTCAGGACGAGGAAAAACTGTTTTTT
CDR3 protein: CASSQDEEKLFF

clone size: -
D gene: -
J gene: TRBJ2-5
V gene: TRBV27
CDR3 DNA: TGTGCCAGCAGTCCCCAGTACCAAGAGACCCAGTACTTC
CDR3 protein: CASSPQYQETQYF

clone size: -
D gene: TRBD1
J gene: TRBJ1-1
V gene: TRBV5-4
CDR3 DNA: TGTGCCAGCAGCGGGGACAGGGATCGAGCTTTCTTT
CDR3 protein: CASSGDRDRAFF

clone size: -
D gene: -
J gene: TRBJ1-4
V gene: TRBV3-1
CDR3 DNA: TGTGCCAGCAATACACCAGGGGAAGGGACAACTAATGAAAAACTGTTTTTT
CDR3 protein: CASNTPGEGTTNEKLFF

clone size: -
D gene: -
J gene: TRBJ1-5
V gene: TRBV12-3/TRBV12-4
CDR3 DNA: TGTGCCAGCAGTCTCAACGGAGGTCAGCCCCAGCATTTT
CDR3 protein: CASSLNGGQPQHF

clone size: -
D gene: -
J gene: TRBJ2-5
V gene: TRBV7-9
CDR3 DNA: TGTGCCAGCAGCCCCGGTGCTCTCGAGACCCAGTACTTC
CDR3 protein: CASSPGALETQYF